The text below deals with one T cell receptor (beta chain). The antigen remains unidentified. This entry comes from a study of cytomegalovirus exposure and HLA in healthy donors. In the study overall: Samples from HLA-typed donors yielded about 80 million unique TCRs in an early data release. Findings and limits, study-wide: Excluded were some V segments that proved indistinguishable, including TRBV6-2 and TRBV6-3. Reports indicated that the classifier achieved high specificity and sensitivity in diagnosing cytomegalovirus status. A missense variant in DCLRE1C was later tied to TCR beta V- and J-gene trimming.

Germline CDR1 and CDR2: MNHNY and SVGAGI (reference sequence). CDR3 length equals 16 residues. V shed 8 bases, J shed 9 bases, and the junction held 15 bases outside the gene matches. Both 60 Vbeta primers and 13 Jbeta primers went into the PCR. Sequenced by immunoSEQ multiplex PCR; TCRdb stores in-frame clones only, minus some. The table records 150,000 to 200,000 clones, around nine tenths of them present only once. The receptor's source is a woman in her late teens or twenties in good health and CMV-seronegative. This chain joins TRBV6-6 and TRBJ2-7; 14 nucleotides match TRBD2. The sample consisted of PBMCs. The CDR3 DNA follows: TGTGCCAGCCGAGCCCGACTAGCGGGAGGGGCATTCGTGCAGTACTTC. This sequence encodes CASRARLAGGAFVQYF.